This entry features one T cell receptor beta chain sequence. Its antigen is still unknown. This table comes from immunoSEQ multiplex PCR, and its TCRdb copy is limited to in-frame clones, with some not included. The table records 300,000 to 450,000 clones, roughly 84% of them present only once. This entry comes from a study of Ad26.COV2.S vaccination and SARS-CoV-2 variants. Notes on the study in general: Breadth, reportedly substantial, characterized the spike-specific CD8+ and CD4+ T cell responses after vaccination.

CDR3 length: 12 amino acids. The V end was cut by 9 bases, the J end by 1 base, with 9 bases between. Germline assignment: CDR1 WSHSY and CDR2 SAAADI. Regarding treatment: some 19 received Ad26.COV2.S at low or high dose, single or two shots; several received placebo; per-sample allocation not given. On day 63 after the first injection, vaccine and placebo recipients gave samples. This chain uses TRBV10-2 with TRBJ1-1; no firm D call. Sequenced here: peripheral blood, sampled in a trial of Ad26.COV2.S vaccine versus placebo. The sequence derives from a person aged 18-60 years who received the Ad26.COV2.S COVID-19 vaccine or a placebo. CDR3 region: CARAGRNTEAFF. The DNA for the CDR3 is TGCGCCAGGGCAGGAAGGAACACTGAAGCTTTCTTT.